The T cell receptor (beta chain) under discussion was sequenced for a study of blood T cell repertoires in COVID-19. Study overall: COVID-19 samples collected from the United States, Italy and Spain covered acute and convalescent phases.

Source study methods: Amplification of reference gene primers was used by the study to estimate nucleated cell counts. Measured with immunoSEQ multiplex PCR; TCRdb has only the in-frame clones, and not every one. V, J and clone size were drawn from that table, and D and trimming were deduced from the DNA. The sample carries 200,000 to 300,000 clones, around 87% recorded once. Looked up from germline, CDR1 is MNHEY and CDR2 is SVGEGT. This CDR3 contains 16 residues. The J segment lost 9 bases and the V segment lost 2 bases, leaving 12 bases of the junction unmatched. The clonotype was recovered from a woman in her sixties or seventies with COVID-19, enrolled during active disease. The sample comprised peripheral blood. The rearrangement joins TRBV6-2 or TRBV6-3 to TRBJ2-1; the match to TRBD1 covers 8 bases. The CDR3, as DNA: TGTGCCAGCAGTTACAGGGGACAGGATCCTTATGGTGAGCAGTTCTTC. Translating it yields CASSYRGQDPYGEQFF.